This T cell receptor beta chain was recovered during a study of shared clonotypes between healthy human individuals. About the research overall: Researchers drew samples from two women and three men aged 18 to 49. Study-wide findings and caveats: The study drew on few donors, limiting represented genetic and exposure-history diversity.

Authors' analysis steps: Because ImmunoSEQ provided only junction sequences with no quality scores, the filtering differed. This table comes from immunoSEQ multiplex PCR, and its TCRdb copy is limited to in-frame clones, with some not included. V and J calls and clone size are copied from that table; D and trimming were computed from the DNA. This table has fewer than 3 million clones, 85% to 95% appearing once. Turning to this clone: Its antigen is unidentified.

CDR1 SEHNR and CDR2 FQNEAQ come from the germline V gene (reference sequence). The CDR3 contains 14 residues. V shed 7 bases and J shed 1 base, with 13 bases lying between them. The TCR sequence derives from a man younger than 35 in good health. Some clones in this sample may be carry-over from other donors' samples. The V gene is TRBV7-9, the J gene TRBJ1-1; no clear D gene. The sample was naive CD4+ T cells from PBMCs. Subset specified: CD45RA+ positively selected. In nucleotides, the CDR3 is TGTGCCAGCACCCCCCAGGCACCGAACACTGAAGCTTTCTTT. Encoded protein: CASTPQAPNTEAFF. The full variable domain, completed using reference TRBV7-9 and TRBJ1-1, is DTGVSQNPRHKITKRGQNVTFRCDPISEHNRLYWYRQTLGQGPEFLTYFQNEAQLEKSRLLSDRFSAERPKGSFSTLEIQRTEQGDSAMYLCASTPQAPNTEAFFGQGTRLTVV.